This T cell receptor beta chain stems from a study of monozygotic twins with inflammatory bowel disease. Whole-study results and caveats: Nothing supported a single strong signal or clonotype that was associated with IBD.

cDNA encoding TCRalpha and TCRbeta underwent two nested PCRs of approximately 17 and 9 cycles, each of which was followed by bead purification. TCRdb reanalyzed the 5' RACE reads, giving one entry per CDR3 protein sequence and no DNA. The sample spans 200,000 to 250,000 distinct CDR3 sequences; the ten largest clones claim more than 7.5%. With regard to this clonotype: Its antigen is unknown.

The CDR3 runs to 17 residues. CDR1 and CDR2 from the germline V gene are LNHNV and YYDKDF (reference sequence). Source material: blood. This TCR came from a human donor with ulcerative colitis or Crohn's disease, or a healthy co-twin of an affected twin (not recorded which). The chain links TRBV15 to TRBJ2-2; TCRdb indicates TRBD2, and absent DNA this call remains unverified. CDR3 region: CATSRDLAGSVTGELFF. Looking up the rest from reference TRBV15 and TRBJ2-2 gives the full variable domain: DAMVIQNPRYQVTQFGKPVTLSCSQTLNHNVMYWYQQKSSQAPKLLFHYYDKDFNNEADTPDNFQSRRPNTSFCFLDIRSPGLGDTAMYLCATSRDLAGSVTGELFFGEGSRLTVL.